The present T cell receptor (beta chain) was sequenced within a study of shared clonotypes between healthy human individuals. Study context: The donor pool was made up of two women and a few men aged 18 to 49. Study-wide points: Clonotypes shared by all four sorted-subset donors had higher generation probabilities than non-shared clonotypes. Four donors shared 4.5% to 6.5% of their naive CD4 clonotypes.

Note on this clone: Its antigen is unknown.

Assay: immunoSEQ multiplex PCR; the TCRdb copy retains only in-frame clones and omits some. The sample lists about 2.2 million clones, approximately 94% occurring once. This CDR3 comprises 15 residues. V shed 4 bases and J shed 0 bases, with 14 bases lying between them. Germline CDR1 SGHRS, CDR2 YFSETQ. Only CD45RO-negative cells positively selected for CCR7 counted as naive CD8 cells, so terminally differentiated effector memory CD45RA+ cells were excluded. The sample taken for sequencing was naive CD8+ T cells from PBMCs. This chain links TRBV5-1 with TRBJ2-7; D remains unclear. The origin of this receptor is a man between 18 and 35 years old in good health. Some clones in this sample may be carry-over from other donors' samples. This chain's CDR3 is CASSLVLLPSYEQYF. DNA of the CDR3: TGCGCCAGCAGCCTGGTGCTGCTCCCCTCCTACGAGCAGTACTTC.